Given below is one TCR beta chain in context. This sample stems from a study of shared T cell receptors in the human thymus. Using immunoSEQ multiplex PCR, the repertoire was profiled, and TCRdb retains in-frame clones only, with some absent. Altogether roughly 410,000 clones are present, around 93% being singletons, with the ten largest covering approximately 0.02%. The CDR3 has 14 residues. The V and J ends lost 3 bases and 0 bases respectively, with 6 bases between them. CDR1 and CDR2 (germline): MDHEN, SYDVKM. The TCR was taken from a human donor. The sequencing input was thymocytes. This sequence joins TRBV28 and TRBJ1-3; D is unresolved. CDR3 bases: TGTGCCAGCAGTTTTAAGCTCTCTGGAAACACCATATATTTT. It is translated as CASSFKLSGNTIYF.